This TCR beta chain comes out of a study of blood T cell repertoires in COVID-19. Study details: From T cells, B-cell-depleted T cells, or PBMCs came the material, which was cDNA or gDNA.

Germline CDR1 and CDR2: SGHTA and FQGTGA. The CDR3 loop spans 15 amino acids. Germline trimming cut 2 bases from V and 8 bases from J; bases unmatched to any gene: 10. Per the original methods: Quantification of nucleated cells was approximated via reference gene primer amplification. Here immunoSEQ multiplex PCR was the method, and the copy in TCRdb shows in-frame clones only, minus some. The V and J calls and clone size are taken from that table; D and trimming were inferred from the DNA. The table has hundreds of thousands of clones, around nine tenths seen once. Donors in Cohort 3 who had recovered were those with two negative PCRs, healthcare professional clearance, or resolution of their symptoms.

The clonotype comes from a man aged 55 to 70 who had recovered from COVID-19. Sequencing was performed on PBMCs or T cells enriched from blood (not recorded which). This chain uses TRBV7-3 with TRBJ2-3; TRBD1 aligns across 7 bases. The CDR3 protein is CASSLGTGVQGTQYF. Here the CDR3 DNA reads TGTGCCAGCAGCTTAGGCACAGGGGTCCAGGGTACGCAGTATTTT.